Each of the 3 T cell receptor beta chains below was sequenced from the same sample in a study of beta chain features in type 1 diabetes (dated by TCRdb to 2016 to 2019). Library prep was done by the immunoSEQ multiplex PCR assay. The entire amount of isolated RNA was reverse transcribed using the High Capacity cDNA Reverse Transcription Kit, so the sequenced TCRB transcripts were expressed ones. Here the immuneACCESS table is served through TCRdb, limited to in-frame sequences with V and J called. Missing clones are a known gap in these copies; in checked studies unresolved V genes cover under half, and the rest lacks a known reason. This sample is represented by about 620,000 clones; 15% to 17% of them were singletons. 0.093% of the sample belongs to the ten largest clones. Sequencing used naive CD4+ T cells from blood. The cell subset or site label for this specimen denotes: true naive CD4+ T cells. These receptors were taken from a man younger than 30 in good health.

In this sample, this clone turned up a few times. The gene calls are TRBV5-8 and TRBJ2-5; the D gene is possibly TRBD2 (6 bases). Germline CDR1 and CDR2: SGHTS and YDEGEE. The V gene lost 4 bases and the J gene lost 1 base, with 17 bases spanning the gap. This CDR3 contains 16 residues. CDR3 residues: CASSTAIGGAQETQYF. The CDR3 bases are TGTGCCAGCAGCACGGCTATCGGGGGAGCCCAAGAGACCCAGTACTTC.

This clone was counted between two and nine times. The genes are TRBV6-5 and TRBJ1-2; D uncertain. The V and J ends lost 6 bases and 7 bases respectively, with 9 bases between them. The CDR3 consists of 11 residues. CDR1 and CDR2 (germline): MNHEY, SVGAGI. The CDR3 region is CASSHDSGYTF. CDR3 nucleotides: TGTGCCAGCAGCCACGATTCTGGCTACACCTTC.

This clone has just a few counts. The V and J genes are TRBV7-8 and TRBJ1-2; tentative D call: TRBD1 (5 bases). The V and J ends lost 5 bases and 1 base respectively, with 14 bases between them. The germline gives CDR1 SGHVS, CDR2 FQNEAQ. This CDR3 contains 15 residues. The CDR3 sequence: CASSEIRQLNYGYTF. The CDR3 DNA is TGTGCCAGCAGCGAGATTCGACAGCTTAACTATGGCTACACCTTC.